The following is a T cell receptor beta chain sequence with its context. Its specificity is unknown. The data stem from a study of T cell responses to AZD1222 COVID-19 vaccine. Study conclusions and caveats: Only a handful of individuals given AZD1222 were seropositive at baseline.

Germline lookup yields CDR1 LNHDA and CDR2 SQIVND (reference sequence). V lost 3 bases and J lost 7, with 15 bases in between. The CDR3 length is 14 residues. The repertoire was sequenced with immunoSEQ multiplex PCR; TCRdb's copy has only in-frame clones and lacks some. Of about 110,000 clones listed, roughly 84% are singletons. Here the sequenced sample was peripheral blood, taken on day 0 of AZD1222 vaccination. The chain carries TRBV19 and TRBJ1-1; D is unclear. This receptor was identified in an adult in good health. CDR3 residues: CASSMVGVLDEAFF. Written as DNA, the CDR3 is TGTGCCAGTAGTATGGTCGGAGTTTTGGATGAAGCTTTCTTT.